This T cell receptor beta chain was retrieved from a study of T-cell memory formation after mild COVID-19. 5'RACE with constant-segment primers built TCRalpha and TCRbeta cDNA libraries with UMIs. From the 5' RACE reads, TCRdb called clonotypes with MiXCR, one entry per CDR3 protein. The data show about 82,000 distinct CDR3 sequences, with around 13% seen just once and roughly two fifths held by the top ten. Trimming took off 1 base at V and 10 bases at J, with 8 bases between the two ends. Germline V CDR1 and CDR2: SEHNR, FQNEAQ (reference sequence). This CDR3 has 12 amino acids. This clonotype was observed a handful of times. The antigen remains undetermined. Whole-study results and caveats: Clones that contracted from day 15 to 85 had balanced CD4/CD8; later expanders were CD4+ biased.

V and J are TRBV7-9 and TRBJ2-1; D is ambiguous. What was sequenced was PBMCs or a T cell subset sorted from them (not recorded which). The source is a man aged 18 to 35 who had mild COVID-19 (a few samples of this study predate the infection). Cell type and time point are not known. The CDR3 DNA reads as TGTGCCAGCAGCTTAGGTGTCTACGAGCAGTTCTTC. Residues: CASSLGVYEQFF.